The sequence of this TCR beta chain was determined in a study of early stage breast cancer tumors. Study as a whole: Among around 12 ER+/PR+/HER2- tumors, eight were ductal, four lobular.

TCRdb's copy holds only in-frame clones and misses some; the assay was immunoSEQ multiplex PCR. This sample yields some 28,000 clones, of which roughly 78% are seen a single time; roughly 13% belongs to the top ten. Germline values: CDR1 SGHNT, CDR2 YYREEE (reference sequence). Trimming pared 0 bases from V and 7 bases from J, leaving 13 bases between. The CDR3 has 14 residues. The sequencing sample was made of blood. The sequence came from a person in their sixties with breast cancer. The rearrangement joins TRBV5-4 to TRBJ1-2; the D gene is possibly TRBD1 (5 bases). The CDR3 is CASSLVGALSGYTF. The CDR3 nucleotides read TGTGCCAGCAGCTTGGTAGGGGCTCTAAGTGGCTACACCTTC.